These 21 T cell receptor beta chains originate from one sample sequenced in a study of shared clonotypes between healthy human individuals. Using immunoSEQ multiplex PCR, the repertoire was profiled, and TCRdb retains in-frame clones only, with some absent. This table holds roughly 1.5 million clones, around 98% found once. What was sequenced was naive CD4+ T cells sorted from blood. Subset indicated: CD45RA+ positively selected. These receptors were obtained from a man in his thirties or forties in good health.

The gene calls are TRBV19 and TRBJ2-5; 13 positions agree with TRBD2. CDR3 length: 17 residues. J was trimmed by 5 bases and V by 6 bases; bases with no gene match: 12. CDR1 and CDR2 (germline): LNHDA, SQIVND (reference sequence). CDR3 residues: CASSHGLAGVGVETQYF. DNA of the CDR3: TGTGCCAGTAGCCACGGACTAGCGGGAGTAGGAGTGGAGACCCAGTACTTC.

Turning to this clone: Other DNA sequences in the same sample also yield this CDR3. This rearrangement joins TRBV6-5 to TRBJ1-5; D is perhaps TRBD1 (6 bases). V lost 2 bases, J lost 1 base, and 6 bases lay in between. Germline V gene data show CDR1 as MNHEY and CDR2 as SVGAGI. The CDR3 runs 14 residues. The CDR3 DNA is TGTGCCAGCAGTTACAGGGGGAGCAATCAGCCCCAGCATTTT. Amino acid sequence: CASSYRGSNQPQHF.

V usage is TRBV27 and J usage is TRBJ2-3; 10 bases agree with TRBD2. CDR1 MNHEY and CDR2 SMNVEV come from the germline V gene (reference sequence). The ends lost 5 bases at V and 11 bases at J; junction bases unmatched: 4. The CDR3 has 12 amino acids. As DNA, the CDR3 is TGTGCCAGCAGTAGGACTAGCGGCAAGCAGTATTTT. As protein: CASSRTSGKQYF.

This chain uses TRBV27 with TRBJ2-2; perhaps TRBD1 as D (7 bases). V was pared by 8 bases and J by 2 bases, with 21 bases between. The CDR3 runs 17 residues. The germline gives CDR1 MNHEY, CDR2 SMNVEV (reference sequence). The CDR3 DNA follows: TGTGCCAGCGGCTCGAGGTCGACAGGGACTAACACCGGGGAGCTGTTTTTT. Its protein product is CASGSRSTGTNTGELFF.

A single count supports this clone. The chain recombines TRBV27 with TRBJ2-7; tentative D call: TRBD2 (6 bases). V lost 7 bases to trimming and J lost 0 bases, with 13 bases between them. This CDR3 comprises 14 residues. CDR1 is MNHEY, CDR2 SMNVEV, per germline (reference sequence). The CDR3 region is CASTTRRDSYEQYF. CDR3 bases: TGTGCCAGCACCACGCGGAGGGACTCCTACGAGCAGTACTTC.

The genes are TRBV5-1 and TRBJ1-1, with D maybe TRBD1 (5 bases). Germline lookup yields CDR1 SGHRS and CDR2 YFSETQ. V gave up 0 bases and J gave up 3 bases, with 9 bases separating them. The CDR3 is made up of 14 amino acids. The CDR3 sequence is CASSLERGDTEAFF. CDR3 DNA: TGCGCCAGCAGCTTGGAAAGGGGTGACACTGAAGCTTTCTTT.

This clone appeared once. CDR3 coding DNA: TGTGCCAGCAGCCTACGGACTAGCGGCCACACCGGGGAGCTGTTTTTT. Its protein product is CASSLRTSGHTGELFF. V gene TRBV5-6 combines with J gene TRBJ2-2; 10 positions match TRBD2. Germline V gene data show CDR1 as SGHDT and CDR2 as YYEEEE. J gave up 3 bases and V 4 bases, and 6 bases lay outside the gene matches. The CDR3 is 16 residues long.

Here the CDR3 reads CASSRGQGGSTQYF. Written as DNA, the CDR3 is TGTGCCAGCAGCCGGGGACAGGGTGGATCGACCCAGTACTTC. The chain carries TRBV7-9 and TRBJ2-5; TRBD1 aligns across 9 bases. The ends lost 5 bases at V and 7 bases at J; junction bases unmatched: 8. Germline-derived CDR1 and CDR2 are SEHNR and FQNEAQ (reference sequence). This CDR3 is 14 amino acids long.

The rearrangement uses TRBV4-3 and TRBJ1-1, with D unclear. The CDR3 is 15 amino acids. V shed 0 bases and J shed 0 bases, with 8 bases lying between them. Germline assignment: CDR1 LGHNA and CDR2 YSLEER. The CDR3 region has the DNA TGCGCCAGCAGCCAAGAATCACAATTGAACACTGAAGCTTTCTTT. Its protein is CASSQESQLNTEAFF.

The chain uses TRBV19 and TRBJ2-7, with 8 bases matching TRBD1. Germline V CDR1 and CDR2: LNHDA, SQIVND (reference sequence). The CDR3 spans 15 residues. J gave up 3 bases and V 5 bases, and 9 bases lay outside the gene matches. CDR3 coding DNA: TGTGCCAGTAGTTTGGGGACAGGTACGGACTACGAGCAGTACTTC. This sequence encodes CASSLGTGTDYEQYF.

V usage is TRBV6-5 and J usage is TRBJ2-1; 7 bases align to TRBD1. With V trimmed by 0 bases and J by 14 bases, 7 bases remained unmatched. There are 13 residues in the CDR3. Germline V gene data show CDR1 as MNHEY and CDR2 as SVGAGI. CDR3 DNA sequence: TGTGCCAGCAGTTACTCAGGGGGCGTAAGAAAGTTCTTC. Amino acid sequence: CASSYSGGVRKFF.

J is TRBJ2-1 and V is TRBV9, with D perhaps matching TRBD2 (6 bases). Germline V gene sequence: CDR1 SGDLS, CDR2 YYNGEE. The ends were cut back, 0 bases at V and 7 bases at J, with 17 bases in the middle. The CDR3 extends over 16 amino acids. As DNA, the CDR3 is TGTGCCAGCAGCGTAGTAGGGACGGGGCGGGGAAATGAGCAGTTCTTC. It translates to CASSVVGTGRGNEQFF.

The chain carries TRBV30 and TRBJ2-7, with TRBD1 matching over 7 bases. Per the germline V gene, CDR1 is GTSNPN and CDR2 is SVGIG (reference sequence). The CDR3 has 13 amino acids. V shed 2 bases, J shed 5 bases, and the junction held 6 bases outside the gene matches. The CDR3 DNA is TGTGCCTGGAGTATTTACAGGGGAAACGAGCAGTACTTC. Translation gives CAWSIYRGNEQYF.

This clone was observed a single time. This chain joins TRBV14 and TRBJ2-3; 12 bases align to TRBD2. The trim removed 2 bases at V and 5 bases at J, leaving 5 bases unmatched. The V gene's germline CDR1 is SGHDN and CDR2 FVKESK. The length of the CDR3 is 16 residues. The CDR3 DNA is TGTGCCAGCAGCCAATCGACTAGCGGGAGAGGAGATACGCAGTATTTT. Its protein product is CASSQSTSGRGDTQYF.

This chain uses TRBV7-2 with TRBJ1-1; D gene unclear. This CDR3 spans 14 amino acids. Germline assignment: CDR1 SGHTA and CDR2 FQGNSA. V was shortened by 6 bases and J by 0 bases, with 11 bases between the two germline ends. CDR3 sequence reads: CASRKTLMNTEAFF. The CDR3 nucleotides are TGTGCCAGCAGAAAGACATTAATGAACACTGAAGCTTTCTTT.

This clone was observed a single time. The chain employs TRBV7-6 and TRBJ2-1, with TRBD1 matching over 7 bases. Germline-derived CDR1 and CDR2 are SGHVS and FNYEAQ. The CDR3 totals 17 residues. Trimming cost V 5 bases and J 1 base; bases outside gene matches: 11. Here the CDR3 reads CASSPVQDRVSYNEQFF. The DNA for the CDR3 is TGTGCCAGCAGCCCGGTCCAAGACAGGGTTTCCTACAATGAGCAGTTCTTC.

The chain carries TRBV2 and TRBJ1-1; TRBD1 might be the D (5 bases). The CDR3 length is 14 residues. Trimming cost V 6 bases and J 1 base, with 12 bases left between them. The germline V gene has CDR1 SNHLY and CDR2 FYNNEI. The CDR3 loop is CASSRDGPNTEAFF. DNA of the CDR3: TGTGCCAGCAGCCGGGACGGACCGAACACTGAAGCTTTCTTT.

The chain uses TRBV28 and TRBJ2-1; TRBD2 is a possible D gene (7 bases). Germline V gene lookup returns CDR1 MDHEN and CDR2 SYDVKM. Deletions cut 3 bases from V and 5 bases from J, with 17 bases between. The length of the CDR3 is 16 residues. The chain's CDR3 is CASSLVSGGENNEQFF. The CDR3 nucleotides read TGTGCCAGCAGTTTGGTCTCGGGGGGCGAAAACAATGAGCAGTTCTTC.

The chain has TRBV7-2 and TRBJ2-2, with 8 bases fitting TRBD1. Per the germline V gene, CDR1 is SGHTA and CDR2 is FQGNSA. V shed 3 bases, J shed 7 bases, and the junction held 7 bases outside the gene matches. CDR3 length: 15 amino acids. The CDR3 coding sequence is TGTGCCAGCAGCTTTGTCAGGGGGCTGATCGGGGAGCTGTTTTTT. This translates into CASSFVRGLIGELFF.

This rearrangement joins TRBV9 to TRBJ2-3; possibly TRBD2 for D (5 bases). Looked up from germline, CDR1 is SGDLS and CDR2 is YYNGEE. V lost 0 bases and J lost 6, with 17 bases in between. This CDR3 spans 16 amino acids. This CDR3 is CASSVESGLGGDTQYF. DNA for the CDR3: TGTGCCAGCAGCGTAGAGTCCGGGTTAGGAGGTGATACGCAGTATTTT.

The chain employs TRBV6-5 and TRBJ2-3; D gene uncertain. The CDR3 length is 15 residues. Germline lookup yields CDR1 MNHEY and CDR2 SVGAGI. V lost 2 bases and J lost 1, with 10 bases in between. For the CDR3, the DNA is TGTGCCAGCAGTTACGAGAGATTCGGCACAGATACGCAGTATTTT. Residues: CASSYERFGTDTQYF.